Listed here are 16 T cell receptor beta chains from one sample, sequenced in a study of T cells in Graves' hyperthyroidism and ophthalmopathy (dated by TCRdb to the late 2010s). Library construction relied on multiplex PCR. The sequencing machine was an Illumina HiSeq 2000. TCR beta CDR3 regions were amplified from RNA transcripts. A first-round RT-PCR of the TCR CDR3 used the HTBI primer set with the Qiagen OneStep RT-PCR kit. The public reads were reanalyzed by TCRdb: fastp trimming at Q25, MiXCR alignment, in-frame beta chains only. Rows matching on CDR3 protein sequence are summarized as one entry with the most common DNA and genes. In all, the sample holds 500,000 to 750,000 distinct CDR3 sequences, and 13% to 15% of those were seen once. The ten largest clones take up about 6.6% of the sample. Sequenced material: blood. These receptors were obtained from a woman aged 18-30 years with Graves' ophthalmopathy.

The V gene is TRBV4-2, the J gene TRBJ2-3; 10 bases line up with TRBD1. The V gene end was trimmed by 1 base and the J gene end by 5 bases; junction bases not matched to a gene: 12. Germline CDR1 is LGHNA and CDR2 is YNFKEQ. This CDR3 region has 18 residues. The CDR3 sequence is CASSQAWAGTGELDTQYF. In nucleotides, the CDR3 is TGTGCCAGCAGCCAAGCCTGGGCGGGGACAGGGGAGCTAGATACGCAGTATTTT.

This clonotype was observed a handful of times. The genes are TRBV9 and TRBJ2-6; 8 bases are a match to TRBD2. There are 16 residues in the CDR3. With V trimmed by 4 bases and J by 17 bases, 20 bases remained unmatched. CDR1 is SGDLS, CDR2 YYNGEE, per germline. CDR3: CASSQPYTSGPLELTF. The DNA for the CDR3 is TGTGCCAGCAGCCAACCATATACTAGCGGACCTTTGGAGTTGACTTTC. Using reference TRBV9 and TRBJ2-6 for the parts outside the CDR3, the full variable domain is DSGVTQTPKHLITATGQRVTLRCSPRSGDLSVYWYQQSLDQGLQFLIQYYNGEERAKGNILERFSAQQFPDLHSELNLSSLELGDSALYFCASSQPYTSGPLELTFGAGSRLTVL.

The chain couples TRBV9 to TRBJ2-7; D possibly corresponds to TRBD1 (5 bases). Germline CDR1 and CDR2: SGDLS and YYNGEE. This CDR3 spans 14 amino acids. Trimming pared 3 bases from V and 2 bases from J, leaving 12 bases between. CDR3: CASSATGSPYEQYF. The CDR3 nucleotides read TGTGCCAGCAGCGCAACAGGTAGCCCCTACGAGCAGTACTTC.

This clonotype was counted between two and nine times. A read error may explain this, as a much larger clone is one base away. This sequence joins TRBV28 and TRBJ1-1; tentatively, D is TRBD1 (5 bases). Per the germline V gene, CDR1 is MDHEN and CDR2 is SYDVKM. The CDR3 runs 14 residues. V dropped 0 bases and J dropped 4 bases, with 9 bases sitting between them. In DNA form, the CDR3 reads TGTGCCAGCAGTTTATGGGGGGGGAGCACTGAAGCTTTCTTT. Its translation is CASSLWGGSTEAFF.

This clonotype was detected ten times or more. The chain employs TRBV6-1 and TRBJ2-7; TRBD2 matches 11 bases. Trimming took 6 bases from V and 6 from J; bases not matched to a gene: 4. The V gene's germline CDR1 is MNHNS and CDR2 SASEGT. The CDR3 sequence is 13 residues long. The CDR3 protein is CASRVAGGFEQYF. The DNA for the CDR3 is TGTGCCAGCAGGGTAGCGGGAGGGTTCGAGCAGTACTTC.

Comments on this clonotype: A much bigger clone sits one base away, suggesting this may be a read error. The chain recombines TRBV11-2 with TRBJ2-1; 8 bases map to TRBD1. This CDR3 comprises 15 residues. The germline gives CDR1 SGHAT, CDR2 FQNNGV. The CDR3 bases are TGTACCAGCAGCTTAGGAGCAGGGGGCTCTAATGAGCAGTTCTTC. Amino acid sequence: CTSSLGAGGSNEQFF. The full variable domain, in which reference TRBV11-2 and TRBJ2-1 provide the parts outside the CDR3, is EAGVAQSPRYKIIEKRQSVAFWCNPISGHATLYWYQQILGQGPKLLIQFQNNGVVDDSQLPKDRFSAERLKGVDSTLKIQPAKLEDSAVYLCTSSLGAGGSNEQFFGPGTRLTVL.

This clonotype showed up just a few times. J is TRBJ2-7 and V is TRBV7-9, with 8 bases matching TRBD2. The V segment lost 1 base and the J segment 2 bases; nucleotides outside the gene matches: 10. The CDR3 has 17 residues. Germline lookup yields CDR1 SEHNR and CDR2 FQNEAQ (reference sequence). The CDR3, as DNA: TGTGCCAGCAGCTTAGTGAGGCTAGCGGGTGTTACCTACGAGCAGTACTTC. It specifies CASSLVRLAGVTYEQYF. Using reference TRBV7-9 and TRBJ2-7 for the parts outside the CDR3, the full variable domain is DTGVSQNPRHKITKRGQNVTFRCDPISEHNRLYWYRQTLGQGPEFLTYFQNEAQLEKSRLLSDRFSAERPKGSFSTLEIQRTEQGDSAMYLCASSLVRLAGVTYEQYFGPGTRLTVT.

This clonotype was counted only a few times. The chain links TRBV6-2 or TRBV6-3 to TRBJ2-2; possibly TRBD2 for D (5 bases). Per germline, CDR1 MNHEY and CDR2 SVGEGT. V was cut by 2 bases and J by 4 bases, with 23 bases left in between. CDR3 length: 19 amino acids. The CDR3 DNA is TGTGCCAGCAGTTACGGCAGCGCAGACTATGCCTGGGGCACCGGGGAGCTGTTTTTT. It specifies CASSYGSADYAWGTGELFF.

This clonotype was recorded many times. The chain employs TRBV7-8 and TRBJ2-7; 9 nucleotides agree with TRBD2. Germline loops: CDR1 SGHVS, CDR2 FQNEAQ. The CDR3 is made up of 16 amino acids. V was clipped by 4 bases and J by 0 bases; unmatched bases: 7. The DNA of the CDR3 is TGTGCCAGCAGCTCCCCTAGCGGGATCAGCTCCTACGAGCAGTACTTC. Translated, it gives CASSSPSGISSYEQYF.

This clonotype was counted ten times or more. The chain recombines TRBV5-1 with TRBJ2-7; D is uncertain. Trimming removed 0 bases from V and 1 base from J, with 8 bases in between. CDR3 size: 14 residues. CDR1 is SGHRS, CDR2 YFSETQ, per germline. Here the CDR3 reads CASSLVVQSYEQYF. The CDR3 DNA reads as TGCGCCAGCAGCTTGGTGGTTCAGTCCTACGAGCAGTACTTC.

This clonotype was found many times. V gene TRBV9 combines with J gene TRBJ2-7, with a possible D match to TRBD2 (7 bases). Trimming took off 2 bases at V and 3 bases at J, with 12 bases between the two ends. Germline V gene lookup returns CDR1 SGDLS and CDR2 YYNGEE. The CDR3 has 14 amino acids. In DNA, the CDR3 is TGTGCCAGCAGCGTTTCAGCGGGACACTACGAGCAGTACTTC. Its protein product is CASSVSAGHYEQYF. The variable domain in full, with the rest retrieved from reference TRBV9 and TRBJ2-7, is DSGVTQTPKHLITATGQRVTLRCSPRSGDLSVYWYQQSLDQGLQFLIQYYNGEERAKGNILERFSAQQFPDLHSELNLSSLELGDSALYFCASSVSAGHYEQYFGPGTRLTVT.

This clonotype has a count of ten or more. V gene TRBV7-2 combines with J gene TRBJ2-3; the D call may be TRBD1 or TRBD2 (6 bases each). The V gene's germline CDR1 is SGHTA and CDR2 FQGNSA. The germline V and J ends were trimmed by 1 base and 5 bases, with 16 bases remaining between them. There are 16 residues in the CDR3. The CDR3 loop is CASSLEVWGAGDTQYF. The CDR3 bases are TGTGCCAGCAGCTTAGAAGTTTGGGGGGCAGGAGATACGCAGTATTTT.

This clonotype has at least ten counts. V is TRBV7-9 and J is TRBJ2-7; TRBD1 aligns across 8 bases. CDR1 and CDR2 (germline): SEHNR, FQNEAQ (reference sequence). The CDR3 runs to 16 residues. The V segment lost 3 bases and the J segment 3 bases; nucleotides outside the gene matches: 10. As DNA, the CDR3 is TGTGCCAGCAGCTTTCGGGGGACAGGCGTACGCTACGAGCAGTACTTC. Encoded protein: CASSFRGTGVRYEQYF.

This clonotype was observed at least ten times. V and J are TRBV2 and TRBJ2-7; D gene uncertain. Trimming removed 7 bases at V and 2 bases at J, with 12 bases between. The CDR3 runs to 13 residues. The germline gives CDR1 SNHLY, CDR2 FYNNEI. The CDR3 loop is CASNPVRTYEQYF. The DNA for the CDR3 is TGTGCCAGCAATCCGGTAAGGACCTACGAGCAGTACTTC.

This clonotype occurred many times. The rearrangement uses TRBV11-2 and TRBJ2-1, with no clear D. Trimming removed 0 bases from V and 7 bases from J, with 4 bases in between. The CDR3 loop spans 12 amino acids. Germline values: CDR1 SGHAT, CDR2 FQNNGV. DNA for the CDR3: TGTGCCAGCAGCTTAGATAAAAATGAGCAGTTCTTC. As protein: CASSLDKNEQFF. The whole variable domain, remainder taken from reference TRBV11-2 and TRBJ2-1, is EAGVAQSPRYKIIEKRQSVAFWCNPISGHATLYWYQQILGQGPKLLIQFQNNGVVDDSQLPKDRFSAERLKGVDSTLKIQPAKLEDSAVYLCASSLDKNEQFFGPGTRLTVL.

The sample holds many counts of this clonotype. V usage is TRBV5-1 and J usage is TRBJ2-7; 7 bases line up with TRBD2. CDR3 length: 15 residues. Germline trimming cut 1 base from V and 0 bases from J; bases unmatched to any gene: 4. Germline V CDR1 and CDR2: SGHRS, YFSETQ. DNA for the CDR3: TGCGCCAGCAGCTTGAGGGCGGGGGACTCCTACGAGCAGTACTTC. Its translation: CASSLRAGDSYEQYF.